These 22 T cell receptor beta chains were sequenced from one sample in a study of cytomegalovirus exposure and HLA in healthy donors. Use of 60 Vbeta and 13 Jbeta primers characterized the PCR. Clones were read by immunoSEQ multiplex PCR, and TCRdb kept only the in-frame ones, dropping some. There are 90,000 to 120,000 clones in the sample; roughly 76% occur only once, and about 2.3% lies in the top ten. The sequencing sample was made of PBMCs. The receptors were sampled from a man younger than 35 in good health and CMV-seronegative.

The chain carries TRBV5-6 and TRBJ2-7; 7 nucleotides line up with TRBD1. Germline V CDR1 and CDR2: SGHDT, YYEEEE. This CDR3 contains 16 residues. Losses at the gene ends were 2 bases for V and 4 bases for J; bases not matched to a gene: 12. CDR3 in amino acids: CASSFYLTGATYEQYF. Written as DNA, the CDR3 is TGTGCCAGCAGCTTTTATTTAACAGGGGCAACGTACGAGCAGTACTTC.

CDR3 DNA: TGTGCCAGTAGTCTTAGAGGTCAGCCCCAGCATTTT. Translation gives CASSLRGQPQHF. The chain has TRBV19 and TRBJ1-5; D uncertain. The germline V and J ends were trimmed by 5 bases and 6 bases, with 8 bases remaining between them. Germline V gene sequence: CDR1 LNHDA, CDR2 SQIVND (reference sequence). The CDR3 is 12 residues long.

The rearrangement joins TRBV19 to TRBJ2-3; D is unresolved. Trimming cost V 4 bases and J 4 bases, with 9 bases left between them. The CDR3 has 13 amino acids. The V gene's germline CDR1 is LNHDA and CDR2 SQIVND (reference sequence). CDR3 in amino acids: CASSRASPDTQYF. For the CDR3, the DNA is TGTGCCAGTAGTAGGGCAAGCCCAGATACGCAGTATTTT.

This rearrangement joins TRBV10-1 to TRBJ2-7; 7 positions agree with TRBD2. The CDR3 sequence is 14 residues long. Trimming removed 4 bases from V and 3 bases from J; junction bases left unmatched: 6. Germline assignment: CDR1 WNHNN and CDR2 SYGVQD (reference sequence). CDR3 in amino acids: CASSGRRGNYEQYF. The CDR3 DNA sequence: TGCGCCAGCAGTGGCAGGCGGGGGAACTACGAGCAGTACTTC.

The chain employs TRBV6-1 and TRBJ1-5; D is unclear. Germline V gives CDR1 MNHNS, CDR2 SASEGT. The CDR3 has 15 amino acids. V lost 1 base, J lost 4 bases, and 11 bases lay in between. The CDR3 region has the DNA TGTGCCAGCAGTGAAGTCGGGTATCCTAATCAGCCCCAGCATTTT. This gives the protein CASSEVGYPNQPQHF.

V is TRBV19 and J is TRBJ2-7, with D maybe TRBD1 (5 bases). Trimming shortened V by 5 bases and J by 2 bases, and 10 bases separated the two germline ends. The germline V gene encodes CDR1 LNHDA and CDR2 SQIVND (reference sequence). The CDR3 totals 13 residues. The CDR3 spells CASSWGTAYEQYF. The CDR3 nucleotides are TGTGCCAGTAGTTGGGGCACCGCCTACGAGCAGTACTTC.

The rearrangement uses TRBV5-4 and TRBJ1-6; D gene uncertain. Trimming stripped 3 bases from V and 5 bases from J, with 6 bases between. From germline, CDR1 is SGHNT and CDR2 YYREEE (reference sequence). This CDR3 is 13 amino acids long. The CDR3 spells CASSSVNNSPLHF. The CDR3 DNA is TGTGCCAGCAGCTCCGTAAATAATTCACCCCTCCACTTT.

The chain couples TRBV5-1 to TRBJ1-1; D is ambiguous. CDR1 is SGHRS and CDR2 is YFSETQ in the germline V gene. The CDR3 loop spans 12 amino acids. V was pared by 0 bases and J by 11 bases, with 11 bases between. This chain's CDR3 is CASSLEGGGAFF. DNA for the CDR3: TGCGCCAGCAGCTTGGAAGGCGGAGGGGCTTTCTTT.

This chain joins TRBV28 and TRBJ1-6; D gene unclear. V lost 3 bases to trimming and J lost 3 bases, with 6 bases between them. The CDR3 contains 14 residues. Germline V lookup: CDR1 MDHEN, CDR2 SYDVKM. CDR3 sequence (DNA): TGTGCCAGCAGTTTCACACGCTATAATTCACCCCTCCACTTT. This gives the protein CASSFTRYNSPLHF.

The sample holds one count of this clone. The rearrangement joins TRBV29-1 to TRBJ2-5; 7 bases fit TRBD2. Germline loops: CDR1 SQVTM, CDR2 ANQGSEA. CDR3 size: 14 residues. Trimming took 4 bases from V and 1 from J; bases not matched to a gene: 6. DNA of the CDR3: TGCAGCGTTGCCCCAGCGGGGTTCCAAGAGACCCAGTACTTC. It specifies CSVAPAGFQETQYF.

The V and J genes are TRBV7-2 and TRBJ2-5, with 14 bases fitting TRBD2. Trimming at V came to 4 bases and at J to 6 bases, leaving 7 bases not matched to a gene. The germline V gene has CDR1 SGHTA and CDR2 FQGNSA. This CDR3 region has 16 residues. Here the CDR3 reads CASSSTSGGALKTQYF. The CDR3 nucleotides read TGTGCCAGCAGCTCGACTAGCGGGGGGGCCCTGAAGACCCAGTACTTC.

The rearrangement links TRBV5-4 to TRBJ2-5; TRBD1 aligns across 7 bases. In germline, CDR1 is SGHNT, CDR2 YYREEE (reference sequence). There are 15 residues in the CDR3. J was trimmed by 2 bases and V by 4 bases; bases with no gene match: 8. This CDR3 is CASSGPQGPQETQYF. Here the CDR3 DNA reads TGTGCCAGCAGCGGTCCACAGGGGCCGCAAGAGACCCAGTACTTC.

V usage is TRBV5-4 and J usage is TRBJ2-5, with D possibly matching TRBD2 (5 bases). Germline V lookup: CDR1 SGHNT, CDR2 YYREEE (reference sequence). The ends were cut back, 6 bases at V and 4 bases at J, with 19 bases in the middle. This CDR3 has 15 residues. The CDR3 spells CASTPDPRGRETQYF. CDR3 DNA: TGTGCCAGCACCCCGGACCCCCGGGGTAGAGAGACCCAGTACTTC.

The V and J genes are TRBV9 and TRBJ1-1, with D perhaps matching TRBD1 (5 bases). The germline V gene has CDR1 SGDLS and CDR2 YYNGEE. Trimming shortened V by 4 bases and J by 3 bases, and 19 bases separated the two germline ends. The length of the CDR3 is 16 residues. CDR3 residues: CASSLPAGTGDTEAFF. In DNA form, the CDR3 reads TGTGCCAGCAGCCTACCCGCAGGGACGGGGGACACTGAAGCTTTCTTT.

This clone was seen more than once but under ten times. The chain employs TRBV6-5 and TRBJ1-5, with D possibly matching TRBD1 (6 bases). CDR3 size: 15 residues. Trimming cost V 5 bases and J 0 bases, with 11 bases left between them. Germline V CDR1 and CDR2: MNHEY, SVGAGI. CDR3: CASSPDRNSNQPQHF. CDR3 DNA: TGTGCCAGCAGTCCAGACAGGAATAGCAATCAGCCCCAGCATTTT.

V and J are TRBV5-4 and TRBJ1-1; TRBD1 matches 7 bases. Losses at the gene ends were 4 bases for V and 1 base for J; bases not matched to a gene: 4. In germline, CDR1 is SGHNT, CDR2 YYREEE (reference sequence). CDR3 length equals 14 residues. As DNA, the CDR3 is TGTGCCAGCAGCCGGGGACAGCCGAACACTGAAGCTTTCTTT. It translates to CASSRGQPNTEAFF. Variable domain in full (rest from reference TRBV5-4 and TRBJ1-1): ETGVTQSPTHLIKTRGQQVTLRCSSQSGHNTVSWYQQALGQGPQFIFQYYREEENGRGNFPPRFSGLQFPNYSSELNVNALELDDSALYLCASSRGQPNTEAFFGQGTRLTVV.

In DNA, the CDR3 is TGTGCCACCAGCAGAGCTAACAGGGCAGATACGCAGTATTTT. It encodes CATSRANRADTQYF. The rearrangement uses TRBV15 and TRBJ2-3; tentative D call: TRBD1 (6 bases). Trimming removed 1 base at V and 4 bases at J, with 9 bases between. Germline V CDR1 and CDR2: LNHNV, YYDKDF (reference sequence). The length of the CDR3 is 14 residues. Drawing the rest from reference TRBV15 and TRBJ2-3, the complete variable domain is DAMVIQNPRYQVTQFGKPVTLSCSQTLNHNVMYWYQQKSSQAPKLLFHYYDKDFNNEADTPDNFQSRRPNTSFCFLDIRSPGLGDTAMYLCATSRANRADTQYFGPGTRLTVL.

This sequence joins TRBV10-1 and TRBJ2-3; tentatively, D is TRBD1 (6 bases). Trimming cost V 11 bases and J 4 bases, with 19 bases left between them. This CDR3 has 14 amino acids. CDR1 is WNHNN, CDR2 SYGVQD, per germline (reference sequence). The CDR3 sequence is CASSDRGVPDTQYF. The CDR3, as DNA: TGCGCCTCATCGGACAGAGGAGTTCCAGATACGCAGTATTTT.

This clone came up once. The CDR3 DNA sequence: TGTGCCAGCAGCTTAAGGGCAGGGAAGAGCTCCTACGAGCAGTACTTC. This encodes CASSLRAGKSSYEQYF. The V and J genes are TRBV7-2 and TRBJ2-7; tentatively, D is TRBD1 (5 bases). Deletions cut 2 bases from V and 0 bases from J, with 14 bases between. There are 16 residues in the CDR3. The germline CDR1 and CDR2 sequences are SGHTA and FQGNSA.

The V call is TRBV19, the J call TRBJ2-7, with a weak D call TRBD1 (6 bases). Per germline, CDR1 LNHDA and CDR2 SQIVND (reference sequence). The CDR3 contains 14 residues. Trimming took off 5 bases at V and 1 base at J, with 12 bases between the two ends. The CDR3 sequence: CASSPQTGSYEQYF. The DNA of the CDR3 is TGTGCCAGTAGTCCCCAGACAGGATCCTACGAGCAGTACTTC.

The V call is TRBV5-5, the J call TRBJ2-3, with a weak D call TRBD2 (6 bases). The CDR3 has 14 residues. Germline lookup yields CDR1 SGHKS and CDR2 YYEKEE (reference sequence). V shed 5 bases and J shed 4 bases, with 14 bases lying between them. In DNA, the CDR3 is TGTGCCAGCAGATCCATAGCGGCGGCAGATACGCAGTATTTT. Encoded protein: CASRSIAAADTQYF.

This chain uses TRBV5-1 with TRBJ2-5; 8 bases are shared with TRBD2. The length of the CDR3 is 16 residues. Per the germline V gene, CDR1 is SGHRS and CDR2 is YFSETQ. J was trimmed by 5 bases and V by 4 bases; bases with no gene match: 13. The CDR3 region has the DNA TGCGCCAGCAGCAAATCCCGGGCGGGGGGCGGTGAGACCCAGTACTTC. Protein product: CASSKSRAGGGETQYF.